This TCR beta chain appears in the sequencing data of a study of blood T cell repertoires in COVID-19. Study background: The analysed material was cDNA or gDNA that came from T cells, B-cell-depleted T cells, or PBMCs.

The repertoire was sequenced with immunoSEQ multiplex PCR; TCRdb's copy has only in-frame clones and lacks some. The table includes about 130,000 clones, roughly 75% detected once. Enrolled through a virtual design, the participants were between about 18 and 100 years of age and came from roughly 22 US areas. Cohorts were determined from participant-reported clinical history. Resolution of symptoms, clearance, or two negative PCRs was present in recovered Cohort 3 donors. This receptor was taken from a woman between 50 and 59 years old who had recovered from COVID-19. Sequenced material: PBMCs or T cells enriched from blood (not recorded which).

DNA of the CDR3: TGCGCCAGCAGGACCGACAGGGGTCCACCCCTCCACTTT. It translates to CASRTDRGPPLHF. The chain carries TRBV5-1 and TRBJ1-6; 8 bases are shared with TRBD1. Germline trimming cut 5 bases from V and 11 bases from J; bases unmatched to any gene: 6. This CDR3 contains 13 residues. Germline lookup yields CDR1 SGHRS and CDR2 YFSETQ.